These T cell receptor beta chains were read from a single sample in a study of control samples from healthy donors and cancer patients. Profiling relied on immunoSEQ multiplex PCR, and the TCRdb table lists in-frame clones only, not all of them. This table holds about 100,000 clones, more than 85% found once. Sequencing input: blood. These receptors all stem from a woman between 50 and 59 years old in good health. Both conserved end residues are part of each CDR3. A D gene is named only where the DNA matches it firmly. Clone size is shown for a subset of rows, as once, few, many or a class of expanded clone.

clone_size,j_call,v_call,d_call,cdr3_nt,cdr3_aa
once,TRBJ2-1,TRBV3-1/TRBV3-2,TRBD2,TGTGCCACTCGGGGGGGGAGCAATGAGCAGTTCTTC,CATRGGSNEQFF
NA,TRBJ2-2,TRBV9,NA,TGTGCCAGCAGCGTATCCCCAGGGTCGAACACCGGGGAGCTGTTTTTT,CASSVSPGSNTGELFF
NA,TRBJ1-2,TRBV6-5,TRBD1,TGTGCCAGCACCACCATTGGGGACAGGGCCTATGGCTACACCTTC,CASTTIGDRAYGYTF
NA,TRBJ2-2,TRBV2,NA,TGTGCCAGCAGTGAAGCGCAGGCGGGCCCGGCGGAGCTGTTTTTT,CASSEAQAGPAELFF
NA,TRBJ2-5,TRBV2,TRBD2,TGTGCCAGCAGTGAAGCTGCCGGGGGGGCCAAGACCCAGTACTTC,CASSEAAGGAKTQYF
NA,TRBJ2-5,TRBV11-2,TRBD2,TGTGCCAGCGGGGGTAGCGGGATACAAGAGACCCAGTACTTC,CASGGSGIQETQYF
few,TRBJ1-2,TRBV12-5,NA,TGTGCTAGTGGTTTGGTGCAACAGAGATATGGCTACACCTTC,CASGLVQQRYGYTF
NA,TRBJ2-4,TRBV7-2,NA,TGTGCCAGCAGTCCCTCTATACTAGCCAAAAACATTCAGTACTTC,CASSPSILAKNIQYF
NA,TRBJ1-3,TRBV25-1,NA,TGTGCCAGCAGCCATCCAAACTCTGGAAACACCATATATTTT,CASSHPNSGNTIYF
NA,TRBJ2-5,TRBV4-2,TRBD1,TGTGCCAGCAGCCAGTCAGCGGGACAGGGAGGACAGACCCAGTACTTC,CASSQSAGQGGQTQYF
NA,TRBJ2-7,TRBV5-6,NA,TGTGCCAGCAGCTTCGTGGGCGACGAGCAGTACTTC,CASSFVGDEQYF
NA,TRBJ1-5,TRBV6-6,NA,TGTGCCAGCAGTCAATTTTCCGGGACAAGTTACAGCCATCAGCCCCAGCATTTT,CASSQFSGTSYSHQPQHF
NA,TRBJ1-1,TRBV2,NA,TGTGCCAGCAGTGAATGGAAGGGTAACACTGAAGCTTTCTTT,CASSEWKGNTEAFF
NA,TRBJ2-1,TRBV7-3,TRBD2,TGTGCCAGCAGCTTAGGGCTAGCGGGCGGGAATGAGCAGTTCTTC,CASSLGLAGGNEQFF
NA,TRBJ1-3,TRBV9,NA,TGTGCCAGCAGCCCCCGTGGGGTGGATGGAAACACCATATATTTT,CASSPRGVDGNTIYF
NA,TRBJ2-1,TRBV29-1,NA,TGCAGCGTTGGTGGGGGCGGTACCTCCTACAATGAGCAGTTCTTC,CSVGGGGTSYNEQFF
once,TRBJ2-6,TRBV19,NA,TGTGCCAGTACCACAAGAGGCTCTGGGGCCAACGTCCTGACTTTC,CASTTRGSGANVLTF
NA,TRBJ2-3,TRBV19,TRBD1,TGTGCCAGTAGTATCATGACAGGGCGCACAGATACGCAGTATTTT,CASSIMTGRTDTQYF
NA,TRBJ1-2,TRBV18,TRBD1,TGTGCCAGCTCACCACAATGGGACAGCAGAGACAACTATGGCTACACCTTC,CASSPQWDSRDNYGYTF
NA,TRBJ2-2,TRBV7-7,NA,TGTGCCAGCAGCCCGCGAGAAGCGAACACCGGGGAGCTGTTTTTT,CASSPREANTGELFF
NA,TRBJ1-3,TRBV7-2,NA,TGTGCCAGCAGCTTAGCGTTGCCGGGACATAGCTCTGGAAACACCATATATTTT,CASSLALPGHSSGNTIYF
NA,TRBJ1-1,TRBV27,NA,TGTGCCAGCAGTTCCAGGGTCGGGACTGAAGCTTTCTTT,CASSSRVGTEAFF
NA,TRBJ2-3,TRBV3-1/TRBV3-2,NA,TGTGCCAGCAGCCAAGACGCCACTGCTAGCACAGATACGCAGTATTTT,CASSQDATASTDTQYF
NA,TRBJ2-1,TRBV9,NA,TGTGCCAGCAGCTCCTCTGGGTGGGGATACAATGAGCAGTTCTTC,CASSSSGWGYNEQFF
NA,TRBJ2-7,TRBV19,TRBD1,TGTGCCAGTAGGAGAGGGGGACAGGGGGCCTACGAGCAGTACTTC,CASRRGGQGAYEQYF
few,TRBJ2-7,TRBV5-4,NA,TGTGCCAGCAGCTTAGGCCTAAGGGTGTACGAGCAGTACTTC,CASSLGLRVYEQYF
NA,TRBJ1-1,TRBV21-1,NA,TGTGCCAGCAGCAAAGGTAAGTCCATGAACACTGAAGCTTTCTTT,CASSKGKSMNTEAFF
NA,TRBJ1-1,TRBV30,NA,TGTGCCTGGAGACAGGGGAACACTGAAGCTTTCTTT,CAWRQGNTEAFF
NA,TRBJ2-5,TRBV24-1,TRBD2,TGTGCCACCAGTGATTTGGGGGCTAGCGGCTTTGTGGAGACCCAGTACTTC,CATSDLGASGFVETQYF
NA,TRBJ1-2,TRBV6-1,NA,TGTGCCAGCAGTGAAAGGACGGCAGAAGGCTACACCTTC,CASSERTAEGYTF
NA,TRBJ2-1,TRBV19,NA,TGTGCCAGTAGTATAACAGGGTACAATGAGCAGTTCTTC,CASSITGYNEQFF
NA,TRBJ2-3,TRBV30,NA,TGTGCCTGGAGTCCAGTAGGGTCAACTAGCACAGATACGCAGTATTTT,CAWSPVGSTSTDTQYF
NA,TRBJ1-2,TRBV2,NA,TGTGCCAGCGAAGGGTACTACACCTTC,CASEGYYTF
NA,TRBJ2-2,TRBV4-2,NA,TGTGCCAGCAGCCAAGACCCGAGACCCCGTGGCGCCGGGGAGCTGTTTTTT,CASSQDPRPRGAGELFF
NA,TRBJ1-4,TRBV19,NA,TGTGCCAGTAGTATAACGGGGGGTATGGAAAAACTGTTTTTT,CASSITGGMEKLFF
NA,TRBJ1-3,TRBV4-3,NA,TGCGCCAGCAGTGATAGGAGCTCTGGAAACACCATATATTTT,CASSDRSSGNTIYF
NA,TRBJ2-2,TRBV7-7,NA,TGTGCCAGCAGCTTAGAGTACACCGGGGAGCTGTTTTTT,CASSLEYTGELFF
NA,TRBJ1-2,TRBV5-1,NA,TGCGCCAGCAGCTTCCAGGACAAGGTAGATGGCTACACCTTC,CASSFQDKVDGYTF
NA,TRBJ2-5,TRBV9,NA,TGTGCCAGCAGCAATATGGGGGGAAGAGCGACCCAGTACTTC,CASSNMGGRATQYF
NA,TRBJ1-2,TRBV12-3/TRBV12-4,TRBD1,TGTGCCAGCAGTTTCCACAGGGGTGGCTACACCTTC,CASSFHRGGYTF
NA,TRBJ2-2,TRBV6-5,NA,TGTGCCAGTGTTGGAACCGGGGAGCTGTTTTTT,CASVGTGELFF
NA,TRBJ1-1,TRBV12-3/TRBV12-4,NA,TGTGCCAGCAGTTTACTCGACGACAGTGAAGCTTTCTTT,CASSLLDDSEAFF